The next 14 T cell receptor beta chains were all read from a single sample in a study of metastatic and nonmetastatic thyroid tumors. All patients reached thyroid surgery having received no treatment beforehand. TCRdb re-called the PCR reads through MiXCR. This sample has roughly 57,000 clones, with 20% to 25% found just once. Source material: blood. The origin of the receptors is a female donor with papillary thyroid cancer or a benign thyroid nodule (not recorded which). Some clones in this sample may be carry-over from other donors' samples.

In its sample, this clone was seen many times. The CDR3 coding sequence is TGTGCCAGCAGCCAAGAGTTGAACACTGAAGCTTTCTTT. This translates into CASSQELNTEAFF. V is TRBV14 and J is TRBJ1-1, with no clear D. Germline CDR1 reads SGHDN; CDR2 reads FVKESK. The CDR3 spans 13 residues. V lost 0 bases and J lost 0, with 2 bases in between.

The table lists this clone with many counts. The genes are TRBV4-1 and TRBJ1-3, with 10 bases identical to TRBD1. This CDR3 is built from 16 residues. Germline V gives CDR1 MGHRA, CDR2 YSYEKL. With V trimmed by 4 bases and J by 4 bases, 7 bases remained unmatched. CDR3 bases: TGCGCCAGCAGCCGGACTCCGGGACAGGGGGGAAACACCATATATTTT. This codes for CASSRTPGQGGNTIYF.

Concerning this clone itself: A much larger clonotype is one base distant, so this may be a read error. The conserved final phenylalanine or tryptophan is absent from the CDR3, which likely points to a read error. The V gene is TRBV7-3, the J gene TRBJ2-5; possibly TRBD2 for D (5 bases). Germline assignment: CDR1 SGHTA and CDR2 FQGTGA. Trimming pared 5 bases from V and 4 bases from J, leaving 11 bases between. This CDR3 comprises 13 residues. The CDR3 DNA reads TGTGCCAGCAGCCGTTCAGAGGGAGAGACCCAGTACTTA. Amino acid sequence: CASSRSEGETQYL.

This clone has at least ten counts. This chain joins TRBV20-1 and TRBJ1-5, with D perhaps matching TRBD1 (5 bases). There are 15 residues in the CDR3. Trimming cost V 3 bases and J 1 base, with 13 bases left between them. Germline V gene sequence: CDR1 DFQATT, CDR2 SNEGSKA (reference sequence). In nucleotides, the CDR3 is TGCAGTGCTAGGTCCCCAGGGAAAAGCAATCAGCCCCAGCATTTT. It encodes CSARSPGKSNQPQHF.

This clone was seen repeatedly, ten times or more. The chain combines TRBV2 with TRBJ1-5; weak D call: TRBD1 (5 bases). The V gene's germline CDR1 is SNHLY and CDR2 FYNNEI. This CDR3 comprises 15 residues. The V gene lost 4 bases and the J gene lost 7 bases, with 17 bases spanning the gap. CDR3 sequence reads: CASSASRGSRQPQHF. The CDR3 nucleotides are TGTGCCAGCAGTGCGTCACGGGGGTCGAGACAGCCCCAGCATTTT.

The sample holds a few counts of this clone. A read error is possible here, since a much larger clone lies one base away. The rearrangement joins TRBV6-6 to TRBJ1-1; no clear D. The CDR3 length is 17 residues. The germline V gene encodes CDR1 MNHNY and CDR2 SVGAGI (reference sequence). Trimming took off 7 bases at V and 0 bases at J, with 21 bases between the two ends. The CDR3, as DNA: TGTGCCAGCATCCCCCGGGTGTGGCTCGGGATGAACACTGAAGCTTTCTTT. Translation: CASIPRVWLGMNTEAFF.

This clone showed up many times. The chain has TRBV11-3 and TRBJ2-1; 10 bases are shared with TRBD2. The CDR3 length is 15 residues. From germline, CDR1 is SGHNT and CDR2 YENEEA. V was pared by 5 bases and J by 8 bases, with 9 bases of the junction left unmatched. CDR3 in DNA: TGTGCCAGCAGCCCAACCGGGACTAGCGCCCATGAGCAGTTCTTC. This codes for CASSPTGTSAHEQFF. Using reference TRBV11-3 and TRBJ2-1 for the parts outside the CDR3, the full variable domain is EAGVVQSPRYKIIEKKQPVAFWCNPISGHNTLYWYLQNLGQGPELLIRYENEEAVDDSQLPKDRFSAERLKGVDSTLKIQPAELGDSAVYLCASSPTGTSAHEQFFGPGTRLTVL.

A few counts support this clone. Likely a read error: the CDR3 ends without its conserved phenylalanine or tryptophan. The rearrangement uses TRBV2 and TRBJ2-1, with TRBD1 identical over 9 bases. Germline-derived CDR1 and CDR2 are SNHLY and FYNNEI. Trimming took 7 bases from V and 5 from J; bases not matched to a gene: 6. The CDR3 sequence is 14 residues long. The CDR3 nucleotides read TGTGCCAGCATCCGGACAGGGGAGGACAATGAGCAGTTCCTC. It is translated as CASIRTGEDNEQFL.

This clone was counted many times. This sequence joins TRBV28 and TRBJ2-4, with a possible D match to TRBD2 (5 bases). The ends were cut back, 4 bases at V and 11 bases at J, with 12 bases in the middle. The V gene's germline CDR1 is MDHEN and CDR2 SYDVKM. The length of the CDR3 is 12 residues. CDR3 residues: CASSSGTGLQYF. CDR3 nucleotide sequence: TGTGCCAGCAGTTCGGGAACTGGCCTTCAGTACTTC.

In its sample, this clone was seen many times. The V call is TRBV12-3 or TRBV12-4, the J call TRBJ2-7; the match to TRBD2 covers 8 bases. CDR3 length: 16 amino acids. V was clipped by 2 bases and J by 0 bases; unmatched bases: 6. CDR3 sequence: CASSLWGGRSSYEQYF. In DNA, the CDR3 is TGTGCCAGCAGTTTATGGGGCGGGAGGAGCTCCTACGAGCAGTACTTC.

CDR3 sequence reads: CASCSRRVEAFF. CDR3 nucleotides: TGCGCCAGCTGCTCCCGGCGGGTTGAAGCTTTCTTT. The chain employs TRBV5-1 and TRBJ1-1; D not resolved. With 7 bases removed from V and 7 bases from J, the gap between germline ends came to 14 bases. CDR3 size: 12 residues. Germline CDR1 reads SGHRS; CDR2 reads YFSETQ. Drawing the rest from reference TRBV5-1 and TRBJ1-1, the complete variable domain is KAGVTQTPRYLIKTRGQQVTLSCSPISGHRSVSWYQQTPGQGLQFLFEYFSETQRNKGNFPGRFSGRQFSNSRSEMNVSTLELGDSALYLCASCSRRVEAFFGQGTRLTVV.

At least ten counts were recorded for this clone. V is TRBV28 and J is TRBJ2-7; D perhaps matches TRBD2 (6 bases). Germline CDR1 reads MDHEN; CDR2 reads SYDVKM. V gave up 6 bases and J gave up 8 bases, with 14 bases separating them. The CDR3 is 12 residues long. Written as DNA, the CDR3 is TGTGCCAGCAGCTCCCCCACTAGCAAGCAGTACTTC. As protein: CASSSPTSKQYF.

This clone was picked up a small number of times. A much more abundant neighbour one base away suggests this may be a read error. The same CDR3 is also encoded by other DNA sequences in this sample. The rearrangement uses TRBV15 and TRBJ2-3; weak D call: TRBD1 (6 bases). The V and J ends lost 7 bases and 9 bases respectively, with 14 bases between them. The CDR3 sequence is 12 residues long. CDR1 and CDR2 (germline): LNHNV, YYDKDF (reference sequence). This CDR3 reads CATTQGEGTQYF. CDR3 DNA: TGTGCCACCACACAGGGTGAAGGAACGCAGTATTTT.

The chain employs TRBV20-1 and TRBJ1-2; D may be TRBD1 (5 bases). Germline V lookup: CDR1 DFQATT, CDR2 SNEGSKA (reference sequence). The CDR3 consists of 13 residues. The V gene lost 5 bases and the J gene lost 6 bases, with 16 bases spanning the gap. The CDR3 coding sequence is TGCAGTGCTCCCCGGACGGGGGACCATGGCTACACCTTC. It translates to CSAPRTGDHGYTF.